This passage covers 2 T cell receptor beta chains from one sample sequenced in a study of metastatic and nonmetastatic thyroid tumors. There were no patients who had received any treatment before thyroid surgery. TCRdb re-analyzed the PCR reads through MiXCR. The sample consists of some 17,000 clones, roughly a quarter of them appearing once. The sample taken for sequencing was adjacent normal tissue. Receptors were obtained from a female donor with papillary thyroid cancer or a benign thyroid nodule (not recorded which). Some clones in this sample may be carry-over from other donors' samples.

This rearrangement joins TRBV6-1 to TRBJ1-5; 10 bases fit TRBD1. Germline assignment: CDR1 MNHNS and CDR2 SASEGT. The CDR3 consists of 15 residues. V lost 4 bases and J lost 4; bases outside the gene matches: 4. The CDR3 bases are TGTGCCAGCAGTGTCGACAGGGGGCAGAATCAGCCCCAGCATTTT. Amino acids: CASSVDRGQNQPQHF.

In this sample, this clone turned up once. J is TRBJ2-1 and V is TRBV20-1; 14 bases align to TRBD2. Germline lookup yields CDR1 DFQATT and CDR2 SNEGSKA (reference sequence). V dropped 5 bases and J dropped 7; count of bases not matched to a gene: 7. The CDR3 loop spans 15 amino acids. The CDR3, as DNA: TGCAGTGCTCTAAGACTAGCGGGAGGGCCGAATGAGCAGTTCTTC. Translating it yields CSALRLAGGPNEQFF.